The 5 T cell receptor beta chains below were found in one sample sequenced in a study of blood T cell repertoires in COVID-19 (dated by TCRdb to the early 2020s). Receptor amplification or capture employed the immunoSEQ multiplex PCR assay. TCRdb's version of the immuneACCESS table is confined to in-frame rearrangements and falls short of the full clone set. An unresolved V gene accounts for under half of the shortfall where checked; the remainder is of unknown origin. A total of around 300,000 clones appear in this sample, approximately 87% of them only once. The biggest ten clones account for about 3.9% of the sample. Sequenced sample: peripheral blood. These receptors originate from a woman in her 50s with active or convalescent COVID-19.

The chain combines TRBV6-6 with TRBJ2-3; 10 bases are shared with TRBD2. V lost 5 bases to trimming and J lost 4 bases; unmatched junction nucleotides: 9. Germline V CDR1 and CDR2: MNHNY, SVGAGI (reference sequence). This CDR3 spans 16 amino acids. CDR3 DNA: TGTGCCAGCAGTCCTCGGATAGCGGGAGGCCCAGATACGCAGTATTTT. Translation: CASSPRIAGGPDTQYF.

V gene TRBV7-5 combines with J gene TRBJ1-2; no check of the table's D call, TRBD1, against the DNA was made. TRBV7-5 is given as a pseudogene. The CDR3 length is 18 residues. The CDR3 coding sequence is TGTGCCAGAAGCTCAAAACGGGACAGGTTTACTCGGGACTATGGCTACACCTTC. Translated: CARSSKRDRFTRDYGYTF.

V is TRBV29-1 and J is TRBJ2-7; D ambiguous. The CDR3 runs to 13 residues. Trimming stripped 7 bases from V and 2 bases from J, with 15 bases between. Germline V gene data show CDR1 as SQVTM and CDR2 as ANQGSEA. CDR3 sequence (DNA): TGCAGCGCTGCCTATCAGGCAGCCTACGAGCAGTACTTC. It encodes CSAAYQAAYEQYF.

The gene calls are TRBV7-8 and TRBJ1-1; no firm D call. CDR3 size: 14 residues. V lost 6 bases and J 1 base, leaving 12 bases between the germline ends. Germline V gene lookup returns CDR1 SGHVS and CDR2 FQNEAQ. CDR3 nucleotides: TGTGCCAGCAGGGGAGCCCATAAGAACACTGAAGCTTTCTTT. This sequence encodes CASRGAHKNTEAFF.

With regard to this clone: The same CDR3 can be traced to other DNA sequences in this sample. The chain carries TRBV7-9 and TRBJ2-7, with TRBD1 matching over 7 bases. J lost 4 bases, V lost 1 base, and 4 bases had no gene match. CDR3 length: 14 amino acids. Germline V gene lookup returns CDR1 SEHNR and CDR2 FQNEAQ (reference sequence). The CDR3 reads CASSLGDSLYEQYF. The CDR3 bases are TGTGCCAGCAGCTTAGGGGACAGCCTTTACGAGCAGTACTTC. The full variable domain, its missing parts supplied by reference TRBV7-9 and TRBJ2-7, is DTGVSQNPRHKITKRGQNVTFRCDPISEHNRLYWYRQTLGQGPEFLTYFQNEAQLEKSRLLSDRFSAERPKGSFSTLEIQRTEQGDSAMYLCASSLGDSLYEQYFGPGTRLTVT.